The entry below describes one TCR beta chain. Its antigen is not known. The data originate from a study of shared clonotypes between healthy human individuals. Across the study: Used for every donor were three CD4 naive, three CD4 memory, two CD8 naive and one CD8 memory plate. Study-wide points: Richness estimates generally favored naive over memory subsets. Represented diversity (both genetic and exposure-history) was limited by the small number of donors.

The method was immunoSEQ multiplex PCR; TCRdb's version includes in-frame clones alone and lacks a portion of them. The sample records under 1 million clones, roughly 96% being singletons. CD45RO-negative CD8 cells positively selected for CCR7 made up the naive population, which excluded terminally differentiated effector memory CD45RA+ cells. There were only Caucasian adults among the donors, and all lived in Nashville, Tennessee. The CDR3 runs 13 residues. Trimming stripped 6 bases from V and 7 bases from J, with 13 bases between. Germline V gene data show CDR1 as MGHRA and CDR2 as YSYEKL. The sequencing sample was made of naive CD8+ T cells sorted from blood. This clonotype originated in a man aged 25 to 40 in good health. The chain recombines TRBV4-1 with TRBJ2-1; perhaps D is TRBD1 or TRBD2 (5 bases each). This chain's CDR3 is CASSLYGANEQFF. The CDR3 DNA is TGCGCCAGCAGTCTATACGGGGCTAATGAGCAGTTCTTC.